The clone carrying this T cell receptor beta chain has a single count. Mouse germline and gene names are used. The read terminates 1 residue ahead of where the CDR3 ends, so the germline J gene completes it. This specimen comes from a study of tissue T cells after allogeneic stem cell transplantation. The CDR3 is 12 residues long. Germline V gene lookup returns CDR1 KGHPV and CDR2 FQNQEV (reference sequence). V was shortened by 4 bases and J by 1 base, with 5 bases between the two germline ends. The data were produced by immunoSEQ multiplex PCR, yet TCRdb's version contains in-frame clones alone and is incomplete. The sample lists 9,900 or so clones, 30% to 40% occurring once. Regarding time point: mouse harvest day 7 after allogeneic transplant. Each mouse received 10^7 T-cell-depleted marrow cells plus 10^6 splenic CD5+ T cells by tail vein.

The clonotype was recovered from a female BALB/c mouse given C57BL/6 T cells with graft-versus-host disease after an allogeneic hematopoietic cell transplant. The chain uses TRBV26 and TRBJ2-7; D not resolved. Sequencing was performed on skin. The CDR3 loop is CASSRQSYEQYF. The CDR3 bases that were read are TGTGCCAGCAGTCGACAATCCTATGAACAGTAC.